The T cell receptor (beta chain) described here comes from a study of human T cells and chemical hapten exposure. The V end lost 0 bases, the J end lost 2 bases, and 9 bases lay between the germline ends. The length of the CDR3 is 14 residues. The V gene's germline CDR1 is SGHDT and CDR2 YYEEEE. Methods used by the authors: Sequenced samples showed a median of around 93,000 TCRs each, with counts running from around 20,000 to 690,000. TCRdb ran MiXCR on the RACE reads and lists one entry per CDR3 protein. V and J calls and clone size were set by TCRdb, not the authors. The sample includes about 65,000 distinct CDR3 sequences, approximately 6.5% seen only once; the top ten take roughly 3.4%. Time point noted: healthy volunteer bleed at 6 weeks. The authors extracted total RNA from unfractionated whole blood.

This chain uses TRBV5-6 with TRBJ2-7; D is tentatively TRBD1 or TRBD2 (5 bases each). This receptor was obtained from a female donor in good health. Some clones in this sample may be carry-over from other donors' samples. Sequenced: whole blood. In DNA form, the CDR3 reads TGTGCCAGCAGCTTGGTGGGGGTAACCTACGAGCAGTACTTC. This translates into CASSLVGVTYEQYF.